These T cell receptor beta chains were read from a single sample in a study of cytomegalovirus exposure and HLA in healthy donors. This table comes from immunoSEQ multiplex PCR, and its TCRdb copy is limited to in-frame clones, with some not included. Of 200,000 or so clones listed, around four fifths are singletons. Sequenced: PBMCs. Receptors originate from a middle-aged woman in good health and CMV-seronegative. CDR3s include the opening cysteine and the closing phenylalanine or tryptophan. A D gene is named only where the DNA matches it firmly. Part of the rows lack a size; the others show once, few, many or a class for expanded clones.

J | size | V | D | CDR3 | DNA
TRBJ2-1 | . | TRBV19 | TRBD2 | CASSMGGRAPRNEQFF | TGTGCCAGTAGTATGGGGGGGAGGGCCCCTCGGAATGAGCAGTTCTTC
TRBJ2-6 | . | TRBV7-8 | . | CASSYRSSPSGANVLTF | TGTGCCAGCAGCTACAGGAGCAGTCCGTCTGGGGCCAACGTCCTGACTTTC
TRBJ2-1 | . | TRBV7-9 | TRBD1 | CASTLPRGSMEQFF | TGTGCCAGCACCCTGCCCAGGGGGTCCATGGAGCAGTTCTTC
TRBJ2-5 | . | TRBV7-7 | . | CASSRTTWSKETQYF | TGTGCCAGCAGTAGAACTACTTGGTCCAAAGAGACCCAGTACTTC
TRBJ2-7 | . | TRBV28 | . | CASSHGKTPYEQYF | TGTGCCAGCAGCCACGGCAAGACTCCCTACGAGCAGTACTTC
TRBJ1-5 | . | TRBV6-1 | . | CAARTDSNQPQHF | TGTGCCGCGCGGACAGATAGCAATCAGCCCCAGCATTTT
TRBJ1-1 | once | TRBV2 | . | CARKQEWNTEAFF | TGTGCCAGAAAACAGGAGTGGAACACTGAAGCTTTCTTT
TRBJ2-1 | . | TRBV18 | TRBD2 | CASSPSLAEMRSYNEQFF | TGTGCCAGCTCACCAAGCCTAGCGGAGATGCGCTCCTACAATGAGCAGTTCTTC
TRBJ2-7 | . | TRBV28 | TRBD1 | CASSSTRTGGYEQYF | TGTGCCAGCAGTTCGACCCGGACAGGGGGCTACGAGCAGTACTTC
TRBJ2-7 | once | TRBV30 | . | CAWNFGSYEQYF | TGTGCCTGGAATTTCGGCTCCTACGAGCAGTACTTC
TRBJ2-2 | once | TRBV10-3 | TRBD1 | CAIKGAAGELFF | TGTGCCATCAAGGGGGCGGCCGGGGAGCTGTTTTTT
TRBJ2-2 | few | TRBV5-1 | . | CASSLGDFLNTGELFF | TGCGCCAGCAGCTTGGGTGACTTCTTGAACACCGGGGAGCTGTTTTTT
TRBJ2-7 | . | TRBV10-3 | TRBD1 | CATRGTGESYEQYF | TGTGCCACCCGAGGGACAGGAGAGTCCTACGAGCAGTACTTC
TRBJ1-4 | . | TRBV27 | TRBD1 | CASSLTGTPEKLFF | TGTGCCAGCAGTCTGACAGGGACTCCTGAAAAACTGTTTTTT
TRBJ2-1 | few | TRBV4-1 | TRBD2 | CASSQELRGLAGGKTRNEQFF | TGCGCCAGCAGCCAAGAATTAAGAGGACTAGCGGGAGGAAAAACGCGGAATGAGCAGTTCTTC
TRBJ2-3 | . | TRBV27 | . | CASSSPPQRGSTDTQYF | TGTGCCAGCAGTTCCCCGCCCCAGCGCGGGAGCACAGATACGCAGTATTTT
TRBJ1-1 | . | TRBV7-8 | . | CASSLGSGAGNTEAFF | TGTGCCAGCAGCCTCGGATCCGGTGCGGGAAACACTGAAGCTTTCTTT
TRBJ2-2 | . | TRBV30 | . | CAWTEGAAAGELFF | TGTGCCTGGACCGAAGGGGCCGCCGCCGGGGAGCTGTTTTTT
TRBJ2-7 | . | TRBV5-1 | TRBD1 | CASSLESQGAEQYF | TGCGCCAGCAGCTTGGAGTCACAGGGGGCCGAGCAGTACTTC
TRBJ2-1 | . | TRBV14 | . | CASSADSPNEQFF | TGTGCCAGCAGCGCAGACTCCCCCAATGAGCAGTTCTTC
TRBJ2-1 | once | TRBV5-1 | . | CASSLGQTNEQFF | TGCGCCAGCAGCTTGGGACAGACAAATGAGCAGTTCTTC
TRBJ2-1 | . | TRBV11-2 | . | CASSLGAGRTNEQFF | TGTGCCAGCAGCTTAGGTGCGGGACGGACGAATGAGCAGTTCTTC
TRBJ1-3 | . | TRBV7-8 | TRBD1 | CASSGGTGVVGNTIYF | TGTGCCAGCAGCGGAGGGACAGGTGTTGTAGGAAACACCATATATTTT
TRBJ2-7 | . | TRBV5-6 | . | CASSPTGEGLSYEQYF | TGTGCCAGCAGCCCGACAGGGGAGGGTCTAAGCTACGAGCAGTACTTC
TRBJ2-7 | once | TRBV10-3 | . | CAISGDTGNEQYF | TGTGCCATCAGCGGGGACACGGGAAACGAGCAGTACTTC
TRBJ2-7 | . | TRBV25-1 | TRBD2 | CASSDPAGAMSYEQYF | TGTGCCAGCAGTGACCCAGCGGGAGCGATGTCCTACGAGCAGTACTTC
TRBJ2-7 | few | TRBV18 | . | CASSSTRTAPQYF | TGTGCCAGCTCATCGACGCGGACAGCTCCGCAGTACTTC
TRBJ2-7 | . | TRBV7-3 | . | CASSLNHNYEQYF | TGTGCCAGCAGCTTAAACCACAACTACGAGCAGTACTTC
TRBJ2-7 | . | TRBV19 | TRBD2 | CASSTSGRRWQYF | TGTGCCAGTAGTACTAGCGGGAGACGGTGGCAGTACTTC
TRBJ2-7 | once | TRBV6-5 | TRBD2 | CASSFRSLAGGLEQYF | TGTGCCAGCAGTTTTCGCTCACTAGCGGGAGGCCTCGAGCAGTACTTC
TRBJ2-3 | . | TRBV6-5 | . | CASSLWGQGTDTQYF | TGTGCCAGCAGCCTTTGGGGGCAGGGCACAGATACGCAGTATTTT
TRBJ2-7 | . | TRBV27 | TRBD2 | CASSSASGSPDEQYF | TGTGCCAGCAGTTCCGCTAGCGGGAGTCCGGACGAGCAGTACTTC
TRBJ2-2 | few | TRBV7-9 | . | CASSLARTGELFF | TGTGCCAGCAGCTTAGCGAGGACCGGGGAGCTGTTTTTT
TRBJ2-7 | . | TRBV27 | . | CASSLSFGQGGEQYF | TGTGCCAGCAGTTTATCGTTCGGGCAGGGCGGCGAGCAGTACTTC
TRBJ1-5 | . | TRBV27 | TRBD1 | CASSATGGVYQPQHF | TGTGCCAGCAGTGCGACAGGGGGCGTATATCAGCCCCAGCATTTT
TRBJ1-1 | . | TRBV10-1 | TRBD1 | CASSDGTGRNTEAFF | TGCGCCAGCAGTGACGGGACAGGGCGGAACACTGAAGCTTTCTTT
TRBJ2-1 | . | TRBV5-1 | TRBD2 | CASSGGLAGGFSSYNEQFF | TGCGCCAGCAGCGGGGGACTAGCGGGAGGATTCAGCTCCTACAATGAGCAGTTCTTC
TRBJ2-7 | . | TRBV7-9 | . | CASSLAHYEQYF | TGTGCCAGCAGCTTAGCCCACTACGAGCAGTACTTC
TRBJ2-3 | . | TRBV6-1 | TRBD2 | CASTLTSGLTDTQYF | TGTGCCAGCACCTTGACTAGCGGCCTCACAGATACGCAGTATTTT
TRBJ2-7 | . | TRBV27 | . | CASSLKQGYYEQYF | TGTGCCAGCAGTTTAAAACAGGGCTACTACGAGCAGTACTTC
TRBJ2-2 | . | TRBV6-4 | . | CASSDSGAQPGELFF | TGTGCCAGCAGTGACTCGGGGGCGCAACCCGGGGAGCTGTTTTTT
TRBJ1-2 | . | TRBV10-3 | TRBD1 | CAISDQGGLDYGYTF | TGTGCCATCAGTGATCAGGGGGGTCTTGACTATGGCTACACCTTC
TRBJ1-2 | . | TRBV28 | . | CASSLIAGFNYGYTF | TGTGCCAGCAGTTTAATCGCGGGATTTAACTATGGCTACACCTTC
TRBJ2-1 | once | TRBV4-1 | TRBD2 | CASREEGLFRARPQFF | TGCGCCAGCAGGGAGGAGGGACTATTTCGCGCCCGGCCCCAGTTCTTC
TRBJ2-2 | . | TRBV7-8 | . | CASSFRGKEITGELFF | TGTGCCAGCAGCTTCCGGGGGAAGGAGATCACCGGGGAGCTGTTTTTT
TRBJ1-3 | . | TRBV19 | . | CASSISGNTIYF | TGTGCCAGTAGTATTTCGGGAAACACCATATATTTT
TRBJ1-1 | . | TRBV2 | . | CASSPGESVNTEAFF | TGTGCCAGCAGTCCAGGGGAGTCAGTGAACACTGAAGCTTTCTTT
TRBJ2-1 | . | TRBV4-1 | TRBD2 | CASSQEAGREGNEQFF | TGCGCCAGCAGCCAAGAAGCGGGAAGGGAGGGCAATGAGCAGTTCTTC
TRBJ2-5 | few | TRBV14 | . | CASSQGTEETQYF | TGTGCCAGCAGCCAAGGAACTGAAGAGACCCAGTACTTC